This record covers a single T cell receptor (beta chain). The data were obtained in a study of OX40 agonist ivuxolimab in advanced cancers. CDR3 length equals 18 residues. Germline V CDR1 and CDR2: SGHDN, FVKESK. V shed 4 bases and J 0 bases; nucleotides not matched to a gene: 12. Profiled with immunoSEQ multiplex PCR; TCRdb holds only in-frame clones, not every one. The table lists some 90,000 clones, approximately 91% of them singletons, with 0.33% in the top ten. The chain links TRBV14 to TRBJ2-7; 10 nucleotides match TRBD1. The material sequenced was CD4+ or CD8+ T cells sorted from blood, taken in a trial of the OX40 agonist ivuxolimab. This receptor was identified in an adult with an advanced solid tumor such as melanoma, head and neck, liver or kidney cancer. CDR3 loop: CASSRMSPRTGGSYEQYF. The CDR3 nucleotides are TGTGCCAGCAGCCGAATGTCTCCCCGGACAGGGGGCTCCTACGAGCAGTACTTC.